The 15 T cell receptor beta chains given below trace back to one sample, sequenced in a study of technical replicates of blood from several donors. Assay used: immunoSEQ multiplex PCR; TCRdb lists only in-frame clones, some missing. The table lists 75,000 to 95,000 clones, 80% to 95% of them singletons. Sample: T cells isolated from PBMCs. The receptor source for this set is a human donor in good health.

V gene TRBV25-1 combines with J gene TRBJ1-1; TRBD1 matches 7 bases. CDR1 is MGHDK and CDR2 is SYGVNS in the germline V gene. The CDR3 contains 15 residues. V trimming: 2 bases; J trimming: 1 base; junction bases outside the gene matches: 4. The DNA of the CDR3 is TGTGCCAGCAGTGAACACGGGACAGCGAACACTGAAGCTTTCTTT. Encoded protein: CASSEHGTANTEAFF.

The chain joins TRBV13 to TRBJ2-7; D perhaps matches TRBD1 (6 bases). There are 14 residues in the CDR3. Germline CDR1 is PRHDT and CDR2 is FYEKMQ (reference sequence). V gave up 5 bases and J gave up 0 bases, with 11 bases separating them. DNA of the CDR3: TGTGCCAGCAGCGTACAGGGAAGCTCCTACGAGCAGTACTTC. Protein: CASSVQGSSYEQYF.

V and J are TRBV4-1 and TRBJ2-1; 13 bases are shared with TRBD2. The CDR3 totals 16 residues. J was trimmed by 4 bases and V by 0 bases; bases with no gene match: 0. Germline loops: CDR1 MGHRA, CDR2 YSYEKL. The CDR3 DNA follows: TGCGCCAGCAGCCAAGAGGGACTAGCGGGATACAATGAGCAGTTCTTC. Translation: CASSQEGLAGYNEQFF.

The chain recombines TRBV6-4 with TRBJ2-3; D gene unclear. Per germline, CDR1 MRHNA and CDR2 SNTAGT. The CDR3 contains 13 residues. Trimming cost V 1 base and J 3 bases, with 5 bases left between them. The CDR3 DNA reads as TGTGCCAGCAGTGACTTTGAGACAGATACGCAGTATTTT. Amino acids: CASSDFETDTQYF.

The chain uses TRBV6-5 and TRBJ1-2; TRBD1 matches at 9 bases. There are 14 residues in the CDR3. With V trimmed by 6 bases and J by 8 bases, 10 bases remained unmatched. From germline, CDR1 is MNHEY and CDR2 SVGAGI. The CDR3 is CASRLKQGAEGYTF. Written as DNA, the CDR3 is TGTGCCAGCAGACTAAAACAGGGGGCGGAGGGCTACACCTTC.

This CDR3 is CASRPGTDSNQPQHF. The DNA of the CDR3 is TGCGCCAGCAGACCCGGGACAGACAGCAATCAGCCCCAGCATTTT. The rearrangement joins TRBV10-2 to TRBJ1-5; 7 bases match TRBD1. The germline V gene has CDR1 WSHSY and CDR2 SAAADI. The CDR3 consists of 15 residues. With 6 bases clipped from V and 1 base from J, the junction kept 6 bases outside the gene matches.

The rearrangement uses TRBV7-9 and TRBJ2-7; TRBD1 aligns across 8 bases. Trimming cost V 2 bases and J 3 bases; bases outside gene matches: 3. Germline V gives CDR1 SEHNR, CDR2 FQNEAQ (reference sequence). This CDR3 is built from 14 residues. The CDR3 DNA reads as TGTGCCAGCAGCTTAATCGACAGGGGCTACGAGCAGTACTTC. Amino acids: CASSLIDRGYEQYF. The complete variable domain, with remaining parts taken from reference TRBV7-9 and TRBJ2-7, reads DTGVSQNPRHKITKRGQNVTFRCDPISEHNRLYWYRQTLGQGPEFLTYFQNEAQLEKSRLLSDRFSAERPKGSFSTLEIQRTEQGDSAMYLCASSLIDRGYEQYFGPGTRLTVT.

The rearrangement joins TRBV5-1 to TRBJ2-2, with 8 bases aligning to TRBD1. V shed 4 bases and J 5 bases; nucleotides not matched to a gene: 10. The CDR3 is made up of 16 amino acids. Germline V lookup: CDR1 SGHRS, CDR2 YFSETQ. The CDR3 coding sequence is TGCGCCAGCAGCGCCACTAGACAGGGGAGGACCGGGGAGCTGTTTTTT. Translated: CASSATRQGRTGELFF.

The chain links TRBV12-5 to TRBJ2-7; a weak D match, TRBD2 (6 bases). Germline V CDR1 and CDR2: LGHNT, FRNRAP. Trimming stripped 2 bases from V and 3 bases from J, with 8 bases between. The CDR3 extends over 13 amino acids. CDR3 nucleotide sequence: TGTGCTAGTGGTTTGTCGACTAGCTACGAGCAGTACTTC. This sequence encodes CASGLSTSYEQYF.

The CDR3 DNA reads as TGCAGTGTGGCAGGCTACAATGAGCAGTTCTTC. Translation gives CSVAGYNEQFF. The J gene is TRBJ2-1, the V gene TRBV20-1; D ambiguous. There are 11 residues in the CDR3. The V gene lost 7 bases and the J gene lost 3 bases, with 7 bases spanning the gap. Germline lookup yields CDR1 DFQATT and CDR2 SNEGSKA (reference sequence).

The gene calls are TRBV2 and TRBJ2-7; maybe TRBD2 (5 bases). V lost 4 bases to trimming and J lost 6 bases, with 13 bases between them. There are 13 residues in the CDR3. CDR1 SNHLY and CDR2 FYNNEI come from the germline V gene. The CDR3 loop is CASSVSRDREQYF. For the CDR3, the DNA is TGTGCCAGCAGTGTATCTCGGGATCGCGAGCAGTACTTC.

The genes are TRBV7-6 and TRBJ2-1, with TRBD2 matching 8 bases. This CDR3 contains 16 residues. The junction had 7 bases not matched to a gene; V was cut back by 2 bases and J by 4 bases. Germline V gene sequence: CDR1 SGHVS, CDR2 FNYEAQ. Here the CDR3 DNA reads TGTGCCAGCAGCTTAAGAATTGCGGGAGGATACAATGAGCAGTTCTTC. It codes for CASSLRIAGGYNEQFF.

V gene TRBV27 combines with J gene TRBJ1-1; maybe TRBD1 (6 bases). The length of the CDR3 is 18 residues. Trimming took 2 bases from V and 0 from J, leaving 19 bases between them. From germline, CDR1 is MNHEY and CDR2 SMNVEV (reference sequence). The CDR3, as DNA: TGTGCCAGCAGTTTAACTCCCTTGACAGGTCGGCTGAACACTGAAGCTTTCTTT. Translating gives CASSLTPLTGRLNTEAFF.

This rearrangement joins TRBV7-9 to TRBJ1-2, with unresolved D. The CDR3 loop spans 14 amino acids. Germline values: CDR1 SEHNR, CDR2 FQNEAQ (reference sequence). V was clipped by 6 bases and J by 3 bases, with 14 bases between them. CDR3 sequence reads: CASSSIPGYYGYTF. The CDR3 coding sequence is TGTGCCAGCAGTTCCATACCGGGGTACTATGGCTACACCTTC.

This clone appeared a single time. This rearrangement joins TRBV7-9 to TRBJ2-5; TRBD2 matches 10 bases. V lost 5 bases and J lost 1; bases outside the gene matches: 7. This CDR3 is 16 amino acids long. Germline CDR1 and CDR2: SEHNR and FQNEAQ (reference sequence). This CDR3 is CASSPGLAAIQETQYF. DNA for the CDR3: TGTGCCAGCAGCCCAGGACTAGCGGCGATCCAAGAGACCCAGTACTTC.